This passage covers 9 T cell receptor beta chains from one sample sequenced in a study of Graves' ophthalmopathy and Graves' hyperthyroidism. TCR beta CDR3 regions were amplified from RNA transcripts. An opening RT-PCR round employed HTBI primers and preceded a second-round multiplex PCR. TCRdb ran MiXCR on the multiplex PCR reads and lists one entry per CDR3 protein. The table lists roughly 300,000 distinct CDR3 sequences, 15% to 20% of them singletons. Sequenced: peripheral blood. The receptors shown here come from an adult man with Graves' ophthalmopathy.

This clonotype was seen repeatedly, ten times or more. The chain couples TRBV20-1 to TRBJ2-2, with a possible D match to TRBD2 (6 bases). This CDR3 is 12 amino acids long. Per germline, CDR1 DFQATT and CDR2 SNEGSKA (reference sequence). V was cut by 1 base and J by 9 bases, with 9 bases left in between. The CDR3 loop is CSARGGDRELFF. CDR3 in DNA: TGCAGTGCTAGAGGGGGGGACCGGGAGCTGTTTTTT.

Many counts were recorded for this clonotype. This sequence joins TRBV11-2 and TRBJ2-2; D is unclear. The CDR3 runs 13 residues. Trimming left V 5 bases short and J 7 bases short, with 11 bases between. Germline CDR1 is SGHAT and CDR2 is FQNNGV. This CDR3 reads CASSPSTHGELFF. CDR3 DNA sequence: TGTGCCAGCAGCCCCTCCACCCACGGGGAGCTGTTTTTT.

Ten or more counts support this clonotype. The V gene is TRBV20-1, the J gene TRBJ1-5; D possibly corresponds to TRBD1 (5 bases). This CDR3 region has 16 residues. The germline gives CDR1 DFQATT, CDR2 SNEGSKA (reference sequence). The V end lost 5 bases, the J end lost 0 bases, and 17 bases lay between the germline ends. The CDR3 spells CSAQPGPLYSNQPQHF. In DNA, the CDR3 is TGCAGTGCTCAGCCAGGGCCGCTTTATAGCAATCAGCCCCAGCATTTT.

V gene TRBV7-6 combines with J gene TRBJ2-2; D gene uncertain. V dropped 1 base and J dropped 7 bases, with 4 bases sitting between them. Germline V gene sequence: CDR1 SGHVS, CDR2 FNYEAQ. The CDR3 covers 12 residues. CDR3 protein: CASSLERGELFF. DNA of the CDR3: TGTGCCAGCAGCTTAGAGCGCGGGGAGCTGTTTTTT.

Points on this clonotype: A much larger clone differs by one base, so this may be a read error. The chain has TRBV19 and TRBJ1-1; unclear D gene. V lost 5 bases, J lost 4 bases, and 14 bases lay in between. CDR1 and CDR2 from the germline V gene are LNHDA and SQIVND (reference sequence). CDR3 length equals 14 residues. The CDR3: CASSPQVAVTEAFF. In DNA form, the CDR3 reads TGTGCCAGTAGTCCCCAGGTCGCGGTCACTGAAGCTTTCTTT.

This clonotype was seen at least ten times. This sequence joins TRBV7-9 and TRBJ1-2; D gene unclear. Trimming took off 5 bases at V and 0 bases at J, with 13 bases between the two ends. The CDR3 is 15 amino acids. Germline-derived CDR1 and CDR2 are SEHNR and FQNEAQ (reference sequence). The CDR3: CASSTAIRANYGYTF. The CDR3 DNA reads as TGTGCCAGCAGCACAGCGATAAGGGCTAACTATGGCTACACCTTC.

This clonotype came up many times. The chain is built from TRBV24-1 and TRBJ1-1; tentative D call: TRBD1 (5 bases). The germline V gene has CDR1 KGHDR and CDR2 SFDVKD. Trimming cost V 3 bases and J 1 base, with 8 bases left between them. The CDR3 has 14 residues. The CDR3 nucleotides read TGTGCCACCAGTGATACGGGACCGAACACTGAAGCTTTCTTT. This gives the protein CATSDTGPNTEAFF.

There are many counts of this clonotype. The V and J genes are TRBV5-1 and TRBJ2-7; D remains unclear. Trimming shortened V by 4 bases and J by 1 base, and 9 bases separated the two germline ends. There are 13 residues in the CDR3. Germline V gene lookup returns CDR1 SGHRS and CDR2 YFSETQ. The CDR3 nucleotides read TGCGCCAGCAGCCGGACGTTGTCCTACGAGCAGTACTTC. Its protein product is CASSRTLSYEQYF.

This clonotype was detected many times. The rearrangement joins TRBV11-2 to TRBJ2-5; D is undetermined. CDR1 SGHAT and CDR2 FQNNGV come from the germline V gene. The CDR3 covers 15 residues. The V and J ends lost 4 bases and 0 bases respectively, with 12 bases between them. In DNA form, the CDR3 reads TGTGCCAGCAGCTCGCGGACCCCGAACCAAGAGACCCAGTACTTC. Protein sequence: CASSSRTPNQETQYF.